This T cell receptor (beta chain) was observed in a study of blood T cell repertoires in COVID-19. Sequenced by immunoSEQ multiplex PCR; TCRdb stores in-frame clones only, minus some. The sample shows hundreds of thousands of clones, about 89% of them seen only once. What was sequenced was PBMCs or T cells enriched from blood (not recorded which). This sequence originates from a woman aged 40 to 50 who had recovered from COVID-19.

CDR3 nucleotides: TGTGCCAGCAGCTCCCCCCCGTCGGCGGGGGGCAAGCTGTTTTTT. Protein sequence: CASSSPPSAGGKLFF. The chain joins TRBV11-3 to TRBJ2-2; TRBD2 agrees at 8 bases. The trim removed 4 bases at V and 12 bases at J, leaving 13 bases unmatched. Germline CDR1 SGHNT, CDR2 YENEEA. The CDR3 is made up of 15 amino acids. The complete variable domain, with remaining parts taken from reference TRBV11-3 and TRBJ2-2, reads EAGVVQSPRYKIIEKKQPVAFWCNPISGHNTLYWYLQNLGQGPELLIRYENEEAVDDSQLPKDRFSAERLKGVDSTLKIQPAELGDSAVYLCASSSPPSAGGKLFFGEGSRLTVL.